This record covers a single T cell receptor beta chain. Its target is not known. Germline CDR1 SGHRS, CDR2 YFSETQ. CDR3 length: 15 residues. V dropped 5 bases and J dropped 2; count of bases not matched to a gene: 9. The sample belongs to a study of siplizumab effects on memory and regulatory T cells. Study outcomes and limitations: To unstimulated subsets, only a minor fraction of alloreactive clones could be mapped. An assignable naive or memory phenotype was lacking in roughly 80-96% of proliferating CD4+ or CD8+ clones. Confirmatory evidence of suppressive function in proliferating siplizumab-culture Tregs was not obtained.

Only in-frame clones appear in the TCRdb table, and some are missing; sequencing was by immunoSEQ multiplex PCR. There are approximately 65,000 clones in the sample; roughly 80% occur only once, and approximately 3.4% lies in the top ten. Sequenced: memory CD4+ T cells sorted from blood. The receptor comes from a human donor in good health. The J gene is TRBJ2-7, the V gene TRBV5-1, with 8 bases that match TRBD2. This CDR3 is CASSLISGSTYEQYF. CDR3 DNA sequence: TGCGCCAGCAGTTTAATAAGCGGGAGCACCTACGAGCAGTACTTC.